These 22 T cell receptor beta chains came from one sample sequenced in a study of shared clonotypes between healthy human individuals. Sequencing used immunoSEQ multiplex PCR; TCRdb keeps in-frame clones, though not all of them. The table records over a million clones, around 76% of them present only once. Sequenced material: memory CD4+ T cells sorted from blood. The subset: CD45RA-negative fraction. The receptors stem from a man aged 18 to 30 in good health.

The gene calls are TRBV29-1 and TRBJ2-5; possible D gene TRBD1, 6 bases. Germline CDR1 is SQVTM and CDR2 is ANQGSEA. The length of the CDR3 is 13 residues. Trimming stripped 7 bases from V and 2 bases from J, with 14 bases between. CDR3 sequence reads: CSAGGTVQETQYF. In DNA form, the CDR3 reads TGCAGCGCTGGGGGCACTGTACAAGAGACCCAGTACTTC.

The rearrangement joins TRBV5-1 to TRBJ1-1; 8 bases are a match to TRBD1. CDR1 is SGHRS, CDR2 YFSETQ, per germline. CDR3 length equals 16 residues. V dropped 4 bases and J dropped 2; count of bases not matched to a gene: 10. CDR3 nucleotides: TGCGCCAGCAGCCGGACAGGGTGGGGAACTAACACTGAAGCTTTCTTT. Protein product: CASSRTGWGTNTEAFF.

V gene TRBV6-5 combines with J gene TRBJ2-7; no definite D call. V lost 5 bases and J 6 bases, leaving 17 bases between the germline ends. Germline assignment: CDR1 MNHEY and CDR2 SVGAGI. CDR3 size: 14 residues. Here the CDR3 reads CASSNPTAWSEQYF. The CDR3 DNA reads TGTGCCAGCAGTAACCCGACTGCCTGGAGCGAGCAGTACTTC.

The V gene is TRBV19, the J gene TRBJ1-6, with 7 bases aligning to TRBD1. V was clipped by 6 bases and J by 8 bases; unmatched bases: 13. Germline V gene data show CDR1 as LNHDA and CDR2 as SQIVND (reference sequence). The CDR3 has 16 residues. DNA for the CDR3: TGTGCCAGTAGAGATGGAGGGGGCAGCGGGGATTCACCCCTCCACTTT. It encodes CASRDGGGSGDSPLHF.

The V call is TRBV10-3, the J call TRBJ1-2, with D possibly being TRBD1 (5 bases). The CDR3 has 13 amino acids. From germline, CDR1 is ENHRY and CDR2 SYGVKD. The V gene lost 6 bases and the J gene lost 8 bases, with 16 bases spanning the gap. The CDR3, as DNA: TGTGCCATCAGCCCCGGCAGGGAGCGGGGCTACACCTTC. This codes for CAISPGRERGYTF.

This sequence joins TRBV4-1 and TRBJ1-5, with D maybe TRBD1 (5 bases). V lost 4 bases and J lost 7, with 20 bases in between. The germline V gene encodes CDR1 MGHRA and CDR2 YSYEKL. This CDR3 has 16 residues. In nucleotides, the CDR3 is TGCGCCAGCAGCCCAGGGCAACAGCCCCATTGGCAGCCCCAGCATTTT. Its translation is CASSPGQQPHWQPQHF.

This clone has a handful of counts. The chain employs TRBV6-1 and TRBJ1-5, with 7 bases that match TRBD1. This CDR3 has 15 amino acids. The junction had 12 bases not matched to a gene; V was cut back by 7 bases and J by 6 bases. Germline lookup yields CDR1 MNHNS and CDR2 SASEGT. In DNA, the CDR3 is TGTGCCAGCAATACAGGGGAGGTGTTAAGTCAGCCCCAGCATTTT. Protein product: CASNTGEVLSQPQHF.

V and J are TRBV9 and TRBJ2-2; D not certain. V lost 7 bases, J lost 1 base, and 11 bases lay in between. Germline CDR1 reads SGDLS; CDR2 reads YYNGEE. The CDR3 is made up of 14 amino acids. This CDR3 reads CASGRLLNTGELFF. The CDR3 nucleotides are TGTGCCAGCGGTAGACTGCTGAACACCGGGGAGCTGTTTTTT.

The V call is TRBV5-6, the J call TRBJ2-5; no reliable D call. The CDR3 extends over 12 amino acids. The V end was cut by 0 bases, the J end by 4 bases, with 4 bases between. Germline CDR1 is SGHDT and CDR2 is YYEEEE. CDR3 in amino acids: CASSLVRETQYF. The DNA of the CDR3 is TGTGCCAGCAGCTTGGTCCGAGAGACCCAGTACTTC.

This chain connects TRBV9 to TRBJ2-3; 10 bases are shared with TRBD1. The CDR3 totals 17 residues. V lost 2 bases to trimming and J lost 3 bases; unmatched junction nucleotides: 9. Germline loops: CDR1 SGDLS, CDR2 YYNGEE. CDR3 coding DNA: TGTGCCAGCAGCGTTGGGGGTCGGGACAGGGGAACAGATACGCAGTATTTT. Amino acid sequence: CASSVGGRDRGTDTQYF.

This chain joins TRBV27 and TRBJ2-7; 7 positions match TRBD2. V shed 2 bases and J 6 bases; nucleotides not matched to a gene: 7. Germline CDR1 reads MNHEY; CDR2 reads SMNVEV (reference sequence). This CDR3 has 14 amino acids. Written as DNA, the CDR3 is TGTGCCAGCAGTTTACAGCGGGATAGGGGCGAGCAGTACTTC. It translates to CASSLQRDRGEQYF.

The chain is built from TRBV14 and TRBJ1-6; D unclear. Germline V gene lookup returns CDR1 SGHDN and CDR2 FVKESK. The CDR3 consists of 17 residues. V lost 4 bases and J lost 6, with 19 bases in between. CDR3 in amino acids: CASSPAIPGRGNSPLHF. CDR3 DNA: TGTGCCAGCAGCCCAGCTATCCCAGGACGGGGTAATTCACCCCTCCACTTT. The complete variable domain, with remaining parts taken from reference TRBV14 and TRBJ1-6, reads EAGVTQFPSHSVIEKGQTVTLRCDPISGHDNLYWYRRVMGKEIKFLLHFVKESKQDESGMPNNRFLAERTGGTYSTLKVQPAELEDSGVYFCASSPAIPGRGNSPLHFGNGTRLTVT.

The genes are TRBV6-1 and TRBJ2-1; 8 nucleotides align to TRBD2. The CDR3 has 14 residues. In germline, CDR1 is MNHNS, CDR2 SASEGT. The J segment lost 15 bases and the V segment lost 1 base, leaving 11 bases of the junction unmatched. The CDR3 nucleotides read TGTGCCAGCAGTGAAGGCTCGGAGCGGGGGCTTGCGTTCTTC. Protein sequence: CASSEGSERGLAFF.

In DNA, the CDR3 is TGTGCCAGAATCGGCCTCGGACAGGGTGGCAATCAGCCCCAGCATTTT. Protein sequence: CARIGLGQGGNQPQHF. The chain uses TRBV7-5 and TRBJ1-5; the table's D call, TRBD1, has no DNA check behind it. TRBV7-5 is a pseudogene. The CDR3 runs to 16 residues.

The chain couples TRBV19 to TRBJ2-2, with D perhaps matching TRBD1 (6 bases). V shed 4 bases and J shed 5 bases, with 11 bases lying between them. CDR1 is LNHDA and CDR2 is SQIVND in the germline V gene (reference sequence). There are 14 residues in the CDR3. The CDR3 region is CASSTDRLTGELFF. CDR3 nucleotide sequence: TGTGCCAGTAGTACGGACAGACTTACCGGGGAGCTGTTTTTT.

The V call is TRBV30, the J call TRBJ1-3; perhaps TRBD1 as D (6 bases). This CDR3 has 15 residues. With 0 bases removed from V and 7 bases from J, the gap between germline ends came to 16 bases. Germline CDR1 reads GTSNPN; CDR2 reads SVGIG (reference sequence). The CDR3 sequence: CAWSVLGGQKNTIYF. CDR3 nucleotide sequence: TGTGCCTGGAGTGTACTGGGGGGGCAAAAGAACACCATATATTTT.

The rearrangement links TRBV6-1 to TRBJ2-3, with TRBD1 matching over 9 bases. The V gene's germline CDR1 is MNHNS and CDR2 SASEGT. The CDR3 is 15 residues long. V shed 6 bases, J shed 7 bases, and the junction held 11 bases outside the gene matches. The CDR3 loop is CASSQEGTGFYTQYF. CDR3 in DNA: TGTGCCAGCAGCCAAGAGGGGACAGGGTTTTATACGCAGTATTTT.

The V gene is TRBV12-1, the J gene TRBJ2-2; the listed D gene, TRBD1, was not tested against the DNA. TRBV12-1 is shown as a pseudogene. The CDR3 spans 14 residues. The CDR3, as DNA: TGTGCCAGCAGCCCTATGCAGGGAACCGGGGAGCTGTTTTTT. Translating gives CASSPMQGTGELFF.

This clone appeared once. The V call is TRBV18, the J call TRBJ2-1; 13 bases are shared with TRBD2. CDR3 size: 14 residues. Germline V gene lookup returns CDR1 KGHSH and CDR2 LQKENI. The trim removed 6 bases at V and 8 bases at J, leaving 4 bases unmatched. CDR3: CASSRGLAGYEQFF. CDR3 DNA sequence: TGTGCCAGCTCCCGGGGACTAGCGGGATATGAGCAGTTCTTC.

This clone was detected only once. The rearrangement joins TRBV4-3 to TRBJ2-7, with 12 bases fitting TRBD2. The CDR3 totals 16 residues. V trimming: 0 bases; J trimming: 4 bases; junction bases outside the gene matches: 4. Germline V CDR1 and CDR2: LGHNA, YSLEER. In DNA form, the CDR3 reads TGCGCCAGCAGCCAAGATACCGGGACTAGCGGGTACGAGCAGTACTTC. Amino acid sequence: CASSQDTGTSGYEQYF.

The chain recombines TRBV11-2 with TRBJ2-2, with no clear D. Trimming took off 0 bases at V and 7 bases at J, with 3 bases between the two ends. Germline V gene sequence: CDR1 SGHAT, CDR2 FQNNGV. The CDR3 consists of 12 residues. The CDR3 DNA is TGTGCCAGCAGCTTAGAGGGCGGGGAGCTGTTTTTT. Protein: CASSLEGGELFF. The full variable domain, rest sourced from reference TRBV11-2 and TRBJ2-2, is EAGVAQSPRYKIIEKRQSVAFWCNPISGHATLYWYQQILGQGPKLLIQFQNNGVVDDSQLPKDRFSAERLKGVDSTLKIQPAKLEDSAVYLCASSLEGGELFFGEGSRLTVL.

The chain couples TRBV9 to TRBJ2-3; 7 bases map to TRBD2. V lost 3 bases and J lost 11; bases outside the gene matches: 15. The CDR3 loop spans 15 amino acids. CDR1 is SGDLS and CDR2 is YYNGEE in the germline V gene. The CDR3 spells CASSAPASGVPRQYF. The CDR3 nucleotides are TGTGCCAGCAGCGCCCCGGCGAGCGGGGTCCCCCGGCAGTATTTT. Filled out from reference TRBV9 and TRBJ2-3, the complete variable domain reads DSGVTQTPKHLITATGQRVTLRCSPRSGDLSVYWYQQSLDQGLQFLIQYYNGEERAKGNILERFSAQQFPDLHSELNLSSLELGDSALYFCASSAPASGVPRQYFGPGTRLTVL.